This T cell receptor (beta chain) was recovered during a study of shared T cell receptors in the human thymus. The ends lost 5 bases at V and 3 bases at J; junction bases unmatched: 14. Per germline, CDR1 SGHNT and CDR2 YENEEA. This CDR3 has 18 amino acids. TCRdb's table, derived via immunoSEQ multiplex PCR, lists solely in-frame clones and lacks some. The sample records almost 550,000 clones, 70% to 80% being singletons. These sequences were also reported in another study, on human thymus T cells. That work contributes: Healthy Finnish infants undergoing corrective surgery for congenital heart defects were used as donors. Resections from corrective heart surgery supplied the thymus tissue.

The sequenced material came from thymocytes. This chain uses TRBV11-3 with TRBJ2-7; TRBD2 matches at 12 bases. The receptor comes from a boy under two years old with a congenital heart defect. The CDR3 is CASSPRLAGALRHYEQYF. The CDR3 coding sequence is TGTGCCAGCAGCCCCAGACTAGCGGGAGCATTGAGACACTACGAGCAGTACTTC.